These 18 T cell receptor beta chains were sequenced from one sample in a study of blood T cell repertoires in COVID-19. Only in-frame clones appear in the TCRdb table, and some are missing; sequencing was by immunoSEQ multiplex PCR. The sample has over 65,000 clones, 80% seen once. Sequenced input: peripheral blood. The receptors stem from a woman aged 40 to 49 with active or convalescent COVID-19.

The genes are TRBV15 and TRBJ2-7; D gene uncertain. The V end lost 0 bases, the J end lost 0 bases, and 12 bases lay between the germline ends. The length of the CDR3 is 16 residues. Germline CDR1 is LNHNV and CDR2 is YYDKDF (reference sequence). The CDR3 DNA is TGTGCCACCAGCAGAGATCTCAGTGTTGGCTCCTACGAGCAGTACTTC. It specifies CATSRDLSVGSYEQYF.

This chain joins TRBV30 and TRBJ1-1; D might be TRBD1 (6 bases). Per the germline V gene, CDR1 is GTSNPN and CDR2 is SVGIG (reference sequence). The CDR3 spans 14 residues. V shed 4 bases and J shed 2 bases, with 14 bases lying between them. The CDR3 here is CAWNLGQLNTEAFF. The CDR3 DNA reads TGTGCCTGGAACCTTGGACAGTTAAACACTGAAGCTTTCTTT.

The chain links TRBV21-1 to TRBJ1-2; TRBD1 is taken as the D call from the table, unchecked against the DNA. TRBV21-1 is assigned pseudogene status. The CDR3 runs to 16 residues. CDR3 DNA: TGTGCCAGCAGCAAAAGGGAGCAGGGGTCCAACTATGGCTACACCTTC. This translates into CASSKREQGSNYGYTF.

J is TRBJ2-2 and V is TRBV6-2 or TRBV6-3, with no clear D. The germline gives CDR1 MNHEY, CDR2 SVGEGT. The CDR3 is made up of 14 amino acids. V lost 2 bases to trimming and J lost 2 bases, with 6 bases between them. Here the CDR3 DNA reads TGTGCCAGCAGTTACCACTCAAACACCGGGGAGCTGTTTTTT. Translation gives CASSYHSNTGELFF.

The chain has TRBV28 and TRBJ1-2; a weak D match, TRBD1 (5 bases). The germline V gene encodes CDR1 MDHEN and CDR2 SYDVKM. The CDR3 runs to 14 residues. V was pared by 1 base and J by 4 bases, with 10 bases between. DNA for the CDR3: TGTGCCAGCAGTTTATACGGGGGAGCCTATGGCTACACCTTC. Protein: CASSLYGGAYGYTF.

This rearrangement joins TRBV6-4 to TRBJ2-3; 9 nucleotides agree with TRBD2. The trim removed 6 bases at V and 5 bases at J, leaving 9 bases unmatched. CDR1 is MRHNA and CDR2 is SNTAGT in the germline V gene. This CDR3 is 15 amino acids long. The CDR3 here is CASSRTSEGVDTQYF. The CDR3 DNA reads TGTGCCAGCAGCCGGACTAGCGAGGGTGTAGATACGCAGTATTTT.

The rearrangement joins TRBV6-6 to TRBJ2-5; TRBD1 is a possible D gene (6 bases). Germline V gene lookup returns CDR1 MNHNY and CDR2 SVGAGI (reference sequence). The CDR3 spans 14 residues. V dropped 6 bases and J dropped 2 bases, with 13 bases sitting between them. For the CDR3, the DNA is TGTGCCAGCAGCTGGTCTACAGGGCAAGAGACCCAGTACTTC. It is translated as CASSWSTGQETQYF.

The chain couples TRBV5-4 to TRBJ2-5; possible D gene TRBD1, 5 bases. Germline V gene sequence: CDR1 SGHNT, CDR2 YYREEE (reference sequence). Between the trimmed V and J ends, which lost 4 bases and 5 bases, there was a span of 12 bases. The CDR3 runs 13 residues. CDR3 in amino acids: CASSELNRETQYF. CDR3 DNA: TGTGCCAGCAGCGAGCTAAACAGGGAGACCCAGTACTTC.

This chain uses TRBV19 with TRBJ2-3; D is unresolved. This CDR3 is built from 15 residues. Per germline, CDR1 LNHDA and CDR2 SQIVND (reference sequence). Trimming took 2 bases from V and 2 from J, leaving 11 bases between them. In DNA form, the CDR3 reads TGTGCCAGTAGTATATTCGGAGCTCACACAGATACGCAGTATTTT. The encoded protein is CASSIFGAHTDTQYF.

The sample holds a few counts of this clone. The chain is built from TRBV7-2 and TRBJ2-1; 10 nucleotides align to TRBD2. This CDR3 contains 15 residues. V shed 5 bases and J 6 bases; nucleotides not matched to a gene: 7. Per germline, CDR1 SGHTA and CDR2 FQGNSA. DNA for the CDR3: TGTGCCAGCAGCCCCGTGATAGCGGGAGGCAATGAGCAGTTCTTC. Its translation: CASSPVIAGGNEQFF.

The chain has TRBV28 and TRBJ1-4; a weak D match, TRBD1 (6 bases). With 4 bases removed from V and 7 bases from J, the gap between germline ends came to 16 bases. From germline, CDR1 is MDHEN and CDR2 SYDVKM. The CDR3 is 15 residues long. As DNA, the CDR3 is TGTGCCAGCAGTTCGACGGGGGCGGGAGGTGAAAAACTGTTTTTT. This codes for CASSSTGAGGEKLFF.

The rearrangement links TRBV9 to TRBJ1-3; no definite D call. Looked up from germline, CDR1 is SGDLS and CDR2 is YYNGEE. V was pared by 0 bases and J by 7 bases, with 8 bases between. The CDR3 totals 13 residues. CDR3 sequence reads: CASSVAPLNTIYF. DNA of the CDR3: TGTGCCAGCAGCGTAGCGCCACTGAACACCATATATTTT.

This rearrangement joins TRBV7-2 to TRBJ2-7; TRBD2 matches at 8 bases. Germline V gives CDR1 SGHTA, CDR2 FQGNSA. V trimming: 6 bases; J trimming: 2 bases; junction bases outside the gene matches: 6. The CDR3 length is 14 residues. This CDR3 is CASSRGGEPYEQYF. CDR3 coding DNA: TGTGCCAGCAGTCGGGGGGGGGAACCCTACGAGCAGTACTTC.

The chain combines TRBV29-1 with TRBJ2-7, with TRBD1 matching over 8 bases. This CDR3 comprises 13 residues. V was pared by 5 bases and J by 6 bases, with 9 bases of the junction left unmatched. The V gene's germline CDR1 is SQVTM and CDR2 ANQGSEA. The CDR3 protein is CSVTQGVRGEQYF. DNA for the CDR3: TGCAGCGTTACACAGGGGGTAAGAGGCGAGCAGTACTTC.

This chain uses TRBV11-3 with TRBJ2-7; the D gene is possibly TRBD1 (6 bases). V was trimmed by 3 bases and J by 3 bases, leaving 12 bases between them. From germline, CDR1 is SGHNT and CDR2 YENEEA. The CDR3 is 14 residues long. Here the CDR3 reads CASSLTGVDYEQYF. The CDR3 region has the DNA TGTGCCAGCAGCTTGACAGGAGTAGACTACGAGCAGTACTTC.

In DNA, the CDR3 is TGCGCCAGCAGCTCGTACGGGACAGGAGCCTACGAGCAGTACTTC. This encodes CASSSYGTGAYEQYF. The chain joins TRBV5-1 to TRBJ2-7; TRBD1 aligns across 8 bases. CDR1 is SGHRS and CDR2 is YFSETQ in the germline V gene. The V gene end was trimmed by 3 bases and the J gene end by 2 bases; junction bases not matched to a gene: 7. CDR3 length: 15 amino acids. Supplemented by reference TRBV5-1 and TRBJ2-7, the full variable domain reads KAGVTQTPRYLIKTRGQQVTLSCSPISGHRSVSWYQQTPGQGLQFLFEYFSETQRNKGNFPGRFSGRQFSNSRSEMNVSTLELGDSALYLCASSSYGTGAYEQYFGPGTRLTVT.

This sequence joins TRBV2 and TRBJ2-4; 8 bases map to TRBD1. Germline-derived CDR1 and CDR2 are SNHLY and FYNNEI. V trimming: 5 bases; J trimming: 9 bases; junction bases outside the gene matches: 6. The CDR3 totals 13 residues. This CDR3 reads CASSRTGPTIQYF. In DNA, the CDR3 is TGTGCCAGCAGTCGGACAGGGCCAACCATTCAGTACTTC.

The V gene is TRBV3-1 (or the pseudogene TRBV3-2), the J gene TRBJ2-7; 13 nucleotides align to TRBD2. CDR3 size: 14 residues. After removal of 4 bases from V and 3 bases from J, the junction contained 0 bases not matched to a gene. Germline-derived CDR1 and CDR2 are LGHDT and YNNKEL (reference sequence). The CDR3 sequence is CASSRTSGSYEQYF. As DNA, the CDR3 is TGTGCCAGCAGCCGGACTAGCGGGAGCTACGAGCAGTACTTC.